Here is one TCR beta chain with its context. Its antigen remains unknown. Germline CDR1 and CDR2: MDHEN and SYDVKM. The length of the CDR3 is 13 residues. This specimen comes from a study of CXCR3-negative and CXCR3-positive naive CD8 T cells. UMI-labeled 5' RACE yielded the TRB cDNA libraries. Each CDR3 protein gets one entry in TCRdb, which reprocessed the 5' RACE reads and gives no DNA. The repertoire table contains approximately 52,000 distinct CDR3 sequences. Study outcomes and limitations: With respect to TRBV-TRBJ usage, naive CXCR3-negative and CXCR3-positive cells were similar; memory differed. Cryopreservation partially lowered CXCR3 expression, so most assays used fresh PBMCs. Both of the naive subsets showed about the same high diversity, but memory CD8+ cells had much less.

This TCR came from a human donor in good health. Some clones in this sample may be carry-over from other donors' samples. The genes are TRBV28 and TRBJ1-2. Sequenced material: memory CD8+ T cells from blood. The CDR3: CASSLGQRLGYTF.